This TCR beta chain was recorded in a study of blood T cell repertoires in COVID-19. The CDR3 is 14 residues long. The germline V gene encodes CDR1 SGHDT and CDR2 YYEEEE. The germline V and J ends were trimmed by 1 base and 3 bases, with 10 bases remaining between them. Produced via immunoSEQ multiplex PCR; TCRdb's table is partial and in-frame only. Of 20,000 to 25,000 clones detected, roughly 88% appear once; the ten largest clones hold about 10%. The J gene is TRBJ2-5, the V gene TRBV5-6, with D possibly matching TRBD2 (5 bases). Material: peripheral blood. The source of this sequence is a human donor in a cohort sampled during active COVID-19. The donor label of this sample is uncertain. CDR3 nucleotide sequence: TGTGCCAGCAGCTTGAACTTGCGGGAAGAGACCCAGTACTTC. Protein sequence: CASSLNLREETQYF.